This T cell receptor beta chain was sequenced for a study of T-cell memory formation after mild COVID-19. For the study at large: Largely donor-specific TCR clusters were found. Study observations and caveats: In pre-infection memory, a portion of responding clones appeared, which suggested that cross-reactive memory joined.

After removal of 0 bases from V and 5 bases from J, the junction contained 4 bases not matched to a gene. The CDR3 has 16 amino acids. Germline loops: CDR1 LNHNV, CDR2 YYDKDF (reference sequence). As for this clonotype: Its target is unknown.

One entry per CDR3 protein, called by TCRdb with MiXCR from the 5' RACE reads. The sample lists under 90,000 distinct CDR3 sequences; 14% were seen once. This receptor was obtained from an adult woman who had mild COVID-19 (a few samples of this study predate the infection). Cell type and time point are not known. The chain combines TRBV15 with TRBJ2-5, with 12 nucleotides matching TRBD2. Sequenced: PBMCs or a T cell subset sorted from them (not recorded which). The CDR3 bases are TGTGCCACCAGCAGAGATGGACTAGCGGGGAGGGAGACCCAGTACTTC. Protein: CATSRDGLAGRETQYF.